A single sample gave rise to the 11 T cell receptor beta chains below, sequenced in a study of neurological immune-mediated disorders. One entry per CDR3 protein results from TCRdb running MiXCR on the 5' RACE reads. This sample has 50,000 to 65,000 distinct CDR3 sequences, with around 3.6% found just once. Input material: PBMCs. Receptors originate from a man aged 25 to 40 with multiple sclerosis.

This clonotype was seen at least ten times. The rearrangement links TRBV5-1 to TRBJ2-5, with D unclear. V lost 0 bases to trimming and J lost 5 bases, with 8 bases between them. CDR3 length equals 13 residues. Germline assignment: CDR1 SGHRS and CDR2 YFSETQ. The CDR3 DNA reads as TGCGCCAGCAGCTTGGGATTTGAGGAGACCCAGTACTTC. It encodes CASSLGFEETQYF.

This clonotype was detected many times. The chain recombines TRBV12-3 or TRBV12-4 with TRBJ2-1; TRBD2 aligns across 10 bases. V shed 5 bases and J 4 bases; nucleotides not matched to a gene: 5. This CDR3 has 15 amino acids. The CDR3 nucleotides read TGTGCCAGCAGTCCCCGAGCGGGGGGGTACAATGAGCAGTTCTTC. This translates into CASSPRAGGYNEQFF.

This clonotype was seen repeatedly, ten times or more. The rearrangement uses TRBV5-1 and TRBJ1-3; the D gene is possibly TRBD1 (6 bases). The germline V and J ends were trimmed by 4 bases and 4 bases, with 15 bases remaining between them. The CDR3 runs to 15 residues. CDR1 and CDR2 from the germline V gene are SGHRS and YFSETQ. CDR3 coding DNA: TGCGCCAGCAGCCTATCGTCAGGGGAGGGAAACACCATATATTTT. It specifies CASSLSSGEGNTIYF.

This clonotype showed up just a few times. One base away lies a much larger clone, so this may be a sequencing read error. V gene TRBV2 combines with J gene TRBJ1-5, with D tentatively TRBD1 (5 bases). From germline, CDR1 is SNHLY and CDR2 FYNNEI. The CDR3 totals 13 residues. The CDR3 reads CASSGPNNQPQNF. DNA of the CDR3: TGTGCCAGCTCGGGACCGAATAATCAGCCCCAGAATTTT.

This clonotype was picked up many times. The V and J genes are TRBV28 and TRBJ2-5; a possible D gene is TRBD2 (5 bases). This CDR3 region has 15 residues. V lost 3 bases and J lost 2, with 13 bases in between. Germline assignment: CDR1 MDHEN and CDR2 SYDVKM. CDR3 DNA: TGTGCCAGCAGTTTTGCCCTCCCGGGACAAGAGACCCAGTACTTC. Translated, it gives CASSFALPGQETQYF. Looking up the rest from reference TRBV28 and TRBJ2-5 gives the full variable domain: DVKVTQSSRYLVKRTGEKVFLECVQDMDHENMFWYRQDPGLGLRLIYFSYDVKMKEKGDIPEGYSVSREKKERFSLILESASTNQTSMYLCASSFALPGQETQYFGPGTRLLVL.

This clonotype appeared many times. This chain links TRBV5-1 with TRBJ2-1; perhaps D is TRBD1 or TRBD2 (6 bases each). CDR1 is SGHRS and CDR2 is YFSETQ in the germline V gene. This CDR3 comprises 16 residues. Between the trimmed V and J ends, which lost 3 bases and 3 bases, there was a span of 16 bases. CDR3 DNA: TGCGCCAGCAGCTCCGGAGGGGGACGGATCTACAATGAGCAGTTCTTC. Translation gives CASSSGGGRIYNEQFF. The variable domain in full, with the rest retrieved from reference TRBV5-1 and TRBJ2-1, is KAGVTQTPRYLIKTRGQQVTLSCSPISGHRSVSWYQQTPGQGLQFLFEYFSETQRNKGNFPGRFSGRQFSNSRSEMNVSTLELGDSALYLCASSSGGGRIYNEQFFGPGTRLTVL.

This clonotype was observed at least ten times. The rearrangement links TRBV7-2 to TRBJ2-7; D not resolved. The V gene lost 4 bases and the J gene lost 2 bases, with 6 bases spanning the gap. Germline V gene lookup returns CDR1 SGHTA and CDR2 FQGNSA. The CDR3 is made up of 12 amino acids. The CDR3 reads CASSSGAYEQYF. As DNA, the CDR3 is TGTGCCAGCAGCTCCGGAGCCTACGAGCAGTACTTC.

At least ten counts were recorded for this clonotype. This chain links TRBV5-5 with TRBJ2-7; TRBD1 agrees at 7 bases. The CDR3 covers 15 residues. J gave up 9 bases and V 0 bases, and 12 bases lay outside the gene matches. Germline values: CDR1 SGHKS, CDR2 YYEKEE (reference sequence). The CDR3 here is CASSLDPGQTFMQYF. For the CDR3, the DNA is TGTGCCAGCAGCTTGGACCCGGGACAGACCTTTATGCAGTACTTC.

This clonotype was picked up many times. The chain links TRBV20-1 to TRBJ2-3; D is undetermined. Trimming removed 6 bases from V and 0 bases from J, with 13 bases in between. Germline values: CDR1 DFQATT, CDR2 SNEGSKA (reference sequence). There are 14 residues in the CDR3. CDR3 sequence (DNA): TGCAGTGCCCTCGGACGGGTTAGCACAGATACGCAGTATTTT. Protein: CSALGRVSTDTQYF.

The table lists this clonotype with many counts. V usage is TRBV29-1 and J usage is TRBJ2-2; weak D call: TRBD1 (6 bases). This CDR3 is 12 amino acids long. Per the germline V gene, CDR1 is SQVTM and CDR2 is ANQGSEA. V lost 7 bases and J lost 4, with 10 bases in between. CDR3 protein: CSANRATGELFF. The CDR3, as DNA: TGCAGCGCGAACAGGGCCACCGGGGAGCTGTTTTTT.

This clonotype was recorded at least ten times. The chain is built from TRBV29-1 and TRBJ1-2; no clear D. This CDR3 region has 11 residues. Trimming removed 2 bases from V and 2 bases from J, with 3 bases in between. The germline CDR1 and CDR2 sequences are SQVTM and ANQGSEA. CDR3 protein: CSVEHNYGYTF. Here the CDR3 DNA reads TGCAGCGTTGAACACAACTATGGCTACACCTTC.